This T cell receptor beta chain is from a study of cytomegalovirus exposure and HLA in healthy donors. Study outcomes and limitations: Prior analysis indicated that the majority of TCR beta V segments exhibited productivity approximately 90% or approximately 30% of the time. Immune exposure information comprised only CMV serostatus. In a later analysis, productive TCRs from donors in an Asian-associated ancestry cluster reportedly carried fewer N-insertions than the cohort mean. The listing of 150 or so TCR beta chains classed them as cytomegalovirus-associated.

Turning to this clone: Its specificity is unknown. An end of the junction does not agree with germline; a read error may underlie this.

Both 60 Vbeta primers and 13 Jbeta primers went into the PCR. TCRdb's copy holds only in-frame clones and misses some; the assay was immunoSEQ multiplex PCR. The repertoire consists of 76,000 or so clones, with 60% to 75% occurring once and the leading ten covering 16%. Input material: PBMCs. The clonotype comes from a woman in her 40s in good health and CMV-seropositive.

The CDR3 region has the DNA TGTGCCAGCAGTTCAATAGTAGAGCGGGACCGACCAGCGGATTTT. This codes for CASSSIVERDRPADF. The J gene is TRBJ2-3, the V gene TRBV7-6, with 7 bases aligning to TRBD2. The CDR3 runs to 15 residues. Germline V gives CDR1 SGHVS, CDR2 FNYEAQ.